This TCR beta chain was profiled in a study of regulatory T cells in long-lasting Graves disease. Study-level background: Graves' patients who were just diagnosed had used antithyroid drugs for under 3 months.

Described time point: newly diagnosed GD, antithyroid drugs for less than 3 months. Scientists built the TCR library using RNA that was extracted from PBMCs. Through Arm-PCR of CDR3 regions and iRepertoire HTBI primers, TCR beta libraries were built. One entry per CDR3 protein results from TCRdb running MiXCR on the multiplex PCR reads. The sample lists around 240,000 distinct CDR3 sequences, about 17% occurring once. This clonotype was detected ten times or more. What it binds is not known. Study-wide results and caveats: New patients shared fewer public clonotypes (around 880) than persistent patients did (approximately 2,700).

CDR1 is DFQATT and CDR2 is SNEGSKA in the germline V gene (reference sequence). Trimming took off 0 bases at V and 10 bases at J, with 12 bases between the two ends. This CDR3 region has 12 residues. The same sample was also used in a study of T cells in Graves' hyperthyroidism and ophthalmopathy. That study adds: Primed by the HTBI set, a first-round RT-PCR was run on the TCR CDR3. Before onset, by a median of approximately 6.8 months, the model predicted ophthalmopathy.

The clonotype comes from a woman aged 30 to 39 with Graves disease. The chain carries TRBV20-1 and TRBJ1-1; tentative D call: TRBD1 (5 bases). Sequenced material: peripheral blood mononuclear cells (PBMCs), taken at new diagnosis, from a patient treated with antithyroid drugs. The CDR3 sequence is CSAREDSRGAFF. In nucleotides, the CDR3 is TGCAGTGCTAGAGAAGACAGTCGGGGAGCTTTCTTT.